Sample share makes the clone carrying this TCR beta chain large (0.1 to 1%). No antigen is known for it. The germline V and J ends were trimmed by 4 bases and 0 bases, with 7 bases remaining between them. The CDR3 loop spans 13 amino acids. The germline V gene encodes CDR1 GTSNPN and CDR2 SVGIG (reference sequence). The entry originates in a study of CD4 T cells in relation to SARS-CoV-2 and coronaviruses. Study-wide background: ViraFEST: roughly ten-day antigen culture of PBMCs, then TCR beta CDR3 sequencing.

CD4+ T cells from unexposed donors were obtained before the COVID-19 pandemic (2011-2018). Isolation of CD4+ T cells took place after less than 13 days in culture. Cells permitting, SARS-CoV-2 S/N and four cold-coronavirus spikes were tested on unexposed-donor CD4+ T cells. Fresh IL-2 medium replaced half the medium on days 3 and 7. Data came from immunoSEQ multiplex PCR; TCRdb stores just in-frame clones and leaves some out. The sample yields roughly 10,000 clones, approximately 74% seen once. General observations from the study: Roughly three fifths of donors had memory CD4+ clonotypes crossrecognizing SARS-CoV-2 and common cold coronavirus spike.

The source material was CD4+ T cells from PBMCs, cultured in vitro. This sequence originates from a human donor in good health. The rearrangement links TRBV30 to TRBJ2-1; D perhaps matches TRBD1 (5 bases). As DNA, the CDR3 is TGTGCCTGGAACAGGAACTCCTACAATGAGCAGTTCTTC. Protein: CAWNRNSYNEQFF.